The clone carrying this T cell receptor beta chain has ten or more counts. The antigen remains undetermined. Libraries of TCR beta came from iRepertoire HTBI primers plus Arm-PCR of CDR3 regions. Original processing methods: Sequenced samples collectively carried under 75 TRBV and over 11 TRBJ segments. TCRdb reprocessed the multiplex PCR reads with MiXCR, giving one entry per CDR3 protein. TCRdb's processing, not the authors' own work, is the source of the V and J calls. The sample shows around 430,000 distinct CDR3 sequences, 20% to 25% of them seen only once. Deletions cut 10 bases from V and 0 bases from J, with 13 bases between. Per the germline V gene, CDR1 is MDHEN and CDR2 is SYDVKM. The CDR3 consists of 15 residues. Time point indicated: persistent/refractory GD, antithyroid drugs over 5 years with positive TRAb. Following extraction of RNA from PBMCs, that RNA was used to make the TCR library.

This sample is part of a study of regulatory T cells in long-lasting Graves disease. About the study: Disease was considered persistent Graves' disease after over 5 years of antithyroid drugs (with positive TSH receptor antibodies).

Study results and caveats: TCR diversity was lower in persistent than newly diagnosed Graves' disease.

The TCR sequence derives from a female donor with Graves disease. This specimen was peripheral blood mononuclear cells (PBMCs), taken when the disease was refractory, from a patient treated with antithyroid drugs. V is TRBV28 and J is TRBJ1-6; D is ambiguous. The CDR3 DNA is TGTGCCACCACCTCAAGCGTCTCCTATAATTCACCCCTCCACTTT. Translated: CATTSSVSYNSPLHF.